These 25 T cell receptor beta chains originate from one sample sequenced in a study of T-cell memory formation after mild COVID-19. TCRdb processed the 5' RACE reads anew with MiXCR; each CDR3 protein has one entry. The sample consists of around 300,000 distinct CDR3 sequences, around 13% of them appearing once. Input material: PBMCs or a T cell subset sorted from them (not recorded which). These TCRs come from a man between 18 and 35 years old who had mild COVID-19 (a few samples of this study predate the infection). Cell type and time point are not known.

This clonotype was observed a handful of times. V gene TRBV14 combines with J gene TRBJ1-6, with a weak D call TRBD1 (6 bases). Germline loops: CDR1 SGHDN, CDR2 FVKESK. Deletions cut 4 bases from V and 9 bases from J, with 10 bases between. This CDR3 is built from 13 residues. The CDR3 protein is CASSLLGASPLHF. For the CDR3, the DNA is TGTGCCAGCAGCCTACTGGGGGCTTCACCCCTCCACTTT.

V and J are TRBV7-8 and TRBJ1-1, with 7 positions matching TRBD1. The V and J ends lost 4 bases and 0 bases, in that order; junction bases with no gene match: 5. Germline CDR1 is SGHVS and CDR2 is FQNEAQ. The CDR3 contains 15 residues. CDR3: CASSSQGQLNTEAFF. The CDR3 DNA sequence: TGTGCCAGCAGCTCCCAGGGACAGTTGAACACTGAAGCTTTCTTT.

This clonotype was seen a few times. The rearrangement joins TRBV7-9 to TRBJ2-2, with TRBD1 matching over 8 bases. Per the germline V gene, CDR1 is SEHNR and CDR2 is FQNEAQ (reference sequence). V was clipped by 5 bases and J by 5 bases; unmatched bases: 7. The CDR3 length is 15 residues. CDR3 protein: CASSGGQAGTGELFF. CDR3 coding DNA: TGTGCCAGCAGCGGGGGACAGGCAGGAACCGGGGAGCTGTTTTTT.

This clonotype occurred a few times. This chain joins TRBV5-1 and TRBJ2-2; D is unresolved. CDR1 SGHRS and CDR2 YFSETQ come from the germline V gene. This CDR3 contains 15 residues. The V end was cut by 4 bases, the J end by 0 bases, with 10 bases between. CDR3 sequence reads: CASSPITANTGELFF. CDR3 bases: TGCGCCAGCAGCCCAATTACCGCGAACACCGGGGAGCTGTTTTTT.

This clonotype was seen a handful of times. J is TRBJ2-7 and V is TRBV28, with D uncertain. V shed 10 bases and J shed 2 bases, with 15 bases lying between them. This CDR3 has 13 residues. Germline lookup yields CDR1 MDHEN and CDR2 SYDVKM. The CDR3 nucleotides read TGTGCCATCTCGGACGGCGGAACCTACGAGCAGTACTTC. Translation gives CAISDGGTYEQYF.

This clonotype was counted a few times. This chain uses TRBV20-1 with TRBJ2-6; D tentatively reads TRBD1 or TRBD2 (5 bases each). Per the germline V gene, CDR1 is DFQATT and CDR2 is SNEGSKA (reference sequence). V was trimmed by 3 bases and J by 0 bases, leaving 12 bases between them. The CDR3 consists of 16 residues. CDR3: CSASAGTSSGANVLTF. CDR3 nucleotide sequence: TGCAGTGCTAGCGCAGGGACCAGCTCTGGGGCCAACGTCCTGACTTTC.

This clonotype came up many times. The chain couples TRBV7-9 to TRBJ2-3; the D gene is possibly TRBD2 (5 bases). There are 14 residues in the CDR3. V lost 4 bases to trimming and J lost 4 bases, with 12 bases between them. CDR1 and CDR2 (germline): SEHNR, FQNEAQ (reference sequence). CDR3 DNA sequence: TGTGCCAGCAGCTCTAGCCTCCGCCCAGATACGCAGTATTTT. It is translated as CASSSSLRPDTQYF.

V gene TRBV11-3 combines with J gene TRBJ2-3; D might be TRBD2 (5 bases). V lost 0 bases, J lost 4 bases, and 8 bases lay in between. Germline lookup yields CDR1 SGHNT and CDR2 YENEEA. CDR3 size: 14 residues. The CDR3, as DNA: TGTGCCAGCAGCTTAGATGCGGAGGCAGATACGCAGTATTTT. Translated, it gives CASSLDAEADTQYF.

There are a few counts of this clonotype. This chain joins TRBV27 and TRBJ2-5, with D perhaps matching TRBD2 (6 bases). This CDR3 is built from 14 residues. From germline, CDR1 is MNHEY and CDR2 SMNVEV (reference sequence). The V end was cut by 3 bases, the J end by 2 bases, with 10 bases between. The chain's CDR3 is CASSLWGVQETQYF. The CDR3 DNA reads TGTGCCAGCAGTTTGTGGGGGGTTCAAGAGACCCAGTACTTC.

This clonotype was detected ten times or more. The rearrangement links TRBV7-3 to TRBJ2-1, with TRBD2 identical over 10 bases. Per germline, CDR1 SGHTA and CDR2 FQGTGA. CDR3 length: 16 residues. V was pared by 6 bases and J by 0 bases, with 5 bases of the junction left unmatched. CDR3 nucleotides: TGTGCCAGCAGTCGTAGCGGGGGGAGCTCCTACAATGAGCAGTTCTTC. It codes for CASSRSGGSSYNEQFF.

This clonotype has at least ten counts. V usage is TRBV5-1 and J usage is TRBJ2-5; either TRBD1 or TRBD2 may supply D (5 bases each). Per germline, CDR1 SGHRS and CDR2 YFSETQ. This CDR3 spans 13 amino acids. Trimming removed 5 bases at V and 5 bases at J, with 13 bases between. CDR3 bases: TGCGCCAGCAGTCCCGGGGCGACGGAGACCCAGTACTTC. This encodes CASSPGATETQYF.

Only a few counts were recorded for this clonotype. The rearrangement uses TRBV7-8 and TRBJ1-5; D is unclear. With 0 bases removed from V and 9 bases from J, the gap between germline ends came to 21 bases. The CDR3 loop spans 17 amino acids. The V gene's germline CDR1 is SGHVS and CDR2 FQNEAQ. The CDR3 nucleotides read TGTGCCAGCAGCTTAGCCCCCCCGCGGGCGGCCGCAGGGCCCCAGCATTTT. It translates to CASSLAPPRAAAGPQHF.

This clonotype was counted many times. This chain joins TRBV7-2 and TRBJ1-6; D is possibly TRBD1 (6 bases). The CDR3 runs 13 residues. With 5 bases removed from V and 9 bases from J, the gap between germline ends came to 11 bases. CDR1 and CDR2 from the germline V gene are SGHTA and FQGNSA. The CDR3 DNA follows: TGTGCCAGCAGCAACAGGGTGTCTTCACCCCTCCACTTT. Translated, it gives CASSNRVSSPLHF. The full variable domain, completed using reference TRBV7-2 and TRBJ1-6, is GAGVSQSPSNKVTEKGKDVELRCDPISGHTALYWYRQSLGQGLEFLIYFQGNSAPDKSGLPSDRFSAERTGGSVSTLTIQRTQQEDSAVYLCASSNRVSSPLHFGNGTRLTVT.

The chain combines TRBV5-6 with TRBJ1-2; the D gene is possibly TRBD1 (5 bases). Trimming took off 4 bases at V and 4 bases at J, with 20 bases between the two ends. In germline, CDR1 is SGHDT, CDR2 YYEEEE. This CDR3 is 16 amino acids long. The CDR3 coding sequence is TGTGCCAGCAGCGCCCGAGGCAGGGTAGAGGGCTATGGCTACACCTTC. This translates into CASSARGRVEGYGYTF.

The rearrangement links TRBV5-1 to TRBJ1-5; the match to TRBD1 covers 7 bases. The length of the CDR3 is 13 residues. The germline V gene has CDR1 SGHRS and CDR2 YFSETQ. The V segment lost 1 base and the J segment 6 bases; nucleotides outside the gene matches: 1. CDR3 loop: CASSLTGAQPQHF. Written as DNA, the CDR3 is TGCGCCAGCAGCTTGACAGGGGCTCAGCCCCAGCATTTT.

This clonotype was picked up a small number of times. The genes are TRBV2 and TRBJ2-7, with D perhaps being TRBD1 or TRBD2 (5 bases each). The CDR3 sequence is 14 residues long. CDR1 and CDR2 (germline): SNHLY, FYNNEI. V lost 6 bases to trimming and J lost 7 bases, with 19 bases between them. This chain's CDR3 is CASRGRSRSTEQYV. The CDR3 nucleotides are TGTGCCAGCAGGGGACGGTCTAGGTCGACGGAGCAGTACGTC.

This clonotype was counted a few times. J is TRBJ2-1 and V is TRBV3-1; 11 nucleotides agree with TRBD2. The CDR3 has 15 residues. The V gene end was trimmed by 1 base and the J gene end by 9 bases; junction bases not matched to a gene: 5. Germline CDR1 reads LGHDT; CDR2 reads YNNKEL (reference sequence). The CDR3 sequence: CASSQVSGGAFEQFF. CDR3 sequence (DNA): TGTGCCAGCAGCCAAGTTAGCGGGGGGGCTTTTGAGCAGTTCTTC.

The chain has TRBV6-1 and TRBJ1-4; D is unclear. From germline, CDR1 is MNHNS and CDR2 SASEGT. The CDR3 has 15 residues. Trimming cost V 2 bases and J 11 bases, with 18 bases left between them. CDR3 nucleotides: TGTGCCAGCAGTGAATCCTATATGATAACCTCGAAACTGTTTTTT. Translating gives CASSESYMITSKLFF.

The V call is TRBV28, the J call TRBJ1-2; D might be TRBD1 (6 bases). The CDR3 length is 17 residues. The germline gives CDR1 MDHEN, CDR2 SYDVKM. V lost 4 bases and J 4 bases, leaving 22 bases between the germline ends. In DNA, the CDR3 is TGTGCCAGCAGTTCCGCCCTGGGCAGGGGAAAATCCTATGGCTACACCTTC. It translates to CASSSALGRGKSYGYTF.

The gene calls are TRBV25-1 and TRBJ2-5; D call uncertain. Per germline, CDR1 MGHDK and CDR2 SYGVNS. V was shortened by 1 base and J by 1 base, with 16 bases between the two germline ends. The CDR3 is 17 residues long. CDR3 sequence: CASSEFAWAEIQETQYF. The CDR3 bases are TGTGCCAGCAGTGAATTCGCGTGGGCAGAAATCCAAGAGACCCAGTACTTC.

This clonotype was picked up many times. V and J are TRBV7-9 and TRBJ2-7; no definite D call. The CDR3 has 12 amino acids. The germline V gene encodes CDR1 SEHNR and CDR2 FQNEAQ (reference sequence). V lost 5 bases and J 7 bases, leaving 12 bases between the germline ends. The CDR3 DNA reads as TGTGCCAGCAGCCTACATCCGTTGGAGCAGTACGTC. Protein sequence: CASSLHPLEQYV.

This clonotype has only a few counts. V usage is TRBV28 and J usage is TRBJ2-7; 7 bases fit TRBD2. CDR1 is MDHEN, CDR2 SYDVKM, per germline. Unmatched junction bases numbered 3, after V lost 1 base and J lost 6 bases. The CDR3 contains 13 residues. For the CDR3, the DNA is TGTGCCAGCAGTTTATCGGGGGGAGGCGAGCAGTACGTC. Translated: CASSLSGGGEQYV.

The chain has TRBV7-2 and TRBJ2-5; D is possibly TRBD2 (7 bases). The CDR3 covers 15 residues. Germline CDR1 and CDR2: SGHTA and FQGNSA. Trimming stripped 4 bases from V and 4 bases from J, with 16 bases between. CDR3 coding DNA: TGTGCCAGCAGCTGGGGGGGCTCCTTCGGAGAGACCCAGTACTTC. It translates to CASSWGGSFGETQYF.

A few counts support this clonotype. The rearrangement links TRBV6-6 to TRBJ1-1; 9 bases fit TRBD1. Germline CDR1 and CDR2: MNHNY and SVGAGI (reference sequence). V lost 11 bases to trimming and J lost 0 bases; unmatched junction nucleotides: 10. This CDR3 comprises 15 residues. The CDR3 loop reads CACTGTGPVNTEAFF. In DNA, the CDR3 is TGTGCCTGCACCGGGACAGGGCCCGTGAACACTGAAGCTTTCTTT.

The genes are TRBV4-3 and TRBJ1-3; D is possibly TRBD1 (6 bases). The CDR3 has 15 residues. Trimming took off 3 bases at V and 4 bases at J, with 13 bases between the two ends. Germline CDR1 is LGHNA and CDR2 is YSLEER. CDR3 bases: TGCGCCAGCAGCCAGGATACAGGGCCCGGAAACACCATATATTTT. Its translation is CASSQDTGPGNTIYF.